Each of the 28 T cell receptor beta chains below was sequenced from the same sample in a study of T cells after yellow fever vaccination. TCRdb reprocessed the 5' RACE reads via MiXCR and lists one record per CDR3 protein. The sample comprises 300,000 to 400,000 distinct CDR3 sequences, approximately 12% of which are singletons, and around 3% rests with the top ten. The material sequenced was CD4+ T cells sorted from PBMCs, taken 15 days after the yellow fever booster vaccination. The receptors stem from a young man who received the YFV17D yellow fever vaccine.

DNA for the CDR3: TGTGCCAGCCGCCGGGGGAGGGGACAGGCTCCCGCCAACACCGGGGAGCTGTTTTTT. Translation: CASRRGRGQAPANTGELFF. J is TRBJ2-2 and V is TRBV11-2; possibly TRBD1 for D (8 bases). V shed 8 bases and J shed 2 bases, with 27 bases lying between them. Germline lookup yields CDR1 SGHAT and CDR2 FQNNGV. The CDR3 is 19 residues long.

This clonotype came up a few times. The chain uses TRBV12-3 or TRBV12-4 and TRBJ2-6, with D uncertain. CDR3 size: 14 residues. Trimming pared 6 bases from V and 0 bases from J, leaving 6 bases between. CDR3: CASSPNSGANVLTF. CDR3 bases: TGTGCCAGCAGCCCCAACTCTGGGGCCAACGTCCTGACTTTC.

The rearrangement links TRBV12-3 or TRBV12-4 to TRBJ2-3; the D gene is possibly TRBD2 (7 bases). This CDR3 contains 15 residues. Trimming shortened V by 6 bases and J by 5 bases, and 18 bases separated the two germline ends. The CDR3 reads CASRRAGARGDTQYF. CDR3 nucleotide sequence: TGTGCCAGCAGGCGTGCGGGGGCCCGGGGAGATACGCAGTATTTT.

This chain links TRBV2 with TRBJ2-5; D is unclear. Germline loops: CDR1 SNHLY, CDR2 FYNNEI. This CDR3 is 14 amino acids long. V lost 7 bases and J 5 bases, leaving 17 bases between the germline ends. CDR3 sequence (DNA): TGTGCCAGCAACCCCTCGACGCTGGAGGAGACCCAGTACTTC. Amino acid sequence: CASNPSTLEETQYF.

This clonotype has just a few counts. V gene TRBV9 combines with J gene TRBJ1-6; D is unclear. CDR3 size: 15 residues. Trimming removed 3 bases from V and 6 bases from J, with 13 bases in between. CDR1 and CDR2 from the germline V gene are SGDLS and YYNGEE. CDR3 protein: CASSASVATNSPLHF. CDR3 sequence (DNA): TGTGCCAGCAGCGCATCAGTAGCAACTAATTCACCCCTCCACTTT. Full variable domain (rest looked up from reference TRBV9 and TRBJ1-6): DSGVTQTPKHLITATGQRVTLRCSPRSGDLSVYWYQQSLDQGLQFLIQYYNGEERAKGNILERFSAQQFPDLHSELNLSSLELGDSALYFCASSASVATNSPLHFGNGTRLTVT.

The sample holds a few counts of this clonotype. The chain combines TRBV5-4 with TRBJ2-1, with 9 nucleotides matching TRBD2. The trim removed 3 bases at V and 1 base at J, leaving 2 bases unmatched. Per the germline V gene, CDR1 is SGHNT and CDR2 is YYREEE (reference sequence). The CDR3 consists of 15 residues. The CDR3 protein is CASSSSGESYNEQFF. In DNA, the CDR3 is TGTGCCAGCAGCTCTAGCGGGGAGTCCTACAATGAGCAGTTCTTC.

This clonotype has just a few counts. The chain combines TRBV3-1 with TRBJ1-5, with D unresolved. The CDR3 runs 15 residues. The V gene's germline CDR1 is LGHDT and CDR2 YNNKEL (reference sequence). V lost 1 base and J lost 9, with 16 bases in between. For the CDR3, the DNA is TGTGCCAGCAGCCAAGGGTGGCAGGCCCCTGGGCCCCAGCATTTT. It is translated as CASSQGWQAPGPQHF.

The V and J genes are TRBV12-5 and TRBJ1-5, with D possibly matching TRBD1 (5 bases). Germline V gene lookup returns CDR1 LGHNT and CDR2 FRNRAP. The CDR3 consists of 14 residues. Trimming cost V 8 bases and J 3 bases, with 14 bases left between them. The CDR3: CASTDRQTNQPQHF. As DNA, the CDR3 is TGTGCTAGTACCGATCGACAGACCAATCAGCCCCAGCATTTT.

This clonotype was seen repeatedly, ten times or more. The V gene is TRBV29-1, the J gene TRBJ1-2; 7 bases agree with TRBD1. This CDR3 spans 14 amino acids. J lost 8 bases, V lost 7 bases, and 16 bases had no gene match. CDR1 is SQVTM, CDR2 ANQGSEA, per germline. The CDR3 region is CSAGGTTGLGGYTF. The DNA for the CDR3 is TGCAGCGCTGGAGGGACGACAGGGCTCGGCGGCTACACCTTC.

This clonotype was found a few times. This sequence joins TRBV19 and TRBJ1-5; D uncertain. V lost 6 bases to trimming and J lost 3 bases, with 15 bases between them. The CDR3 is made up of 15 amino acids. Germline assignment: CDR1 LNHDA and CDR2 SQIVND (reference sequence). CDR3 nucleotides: TGTGCCAGTAGCTCCGAATGGGGATACAATCAGCCCCAGCATTTT. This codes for CASSSEWGYNQPQHF.

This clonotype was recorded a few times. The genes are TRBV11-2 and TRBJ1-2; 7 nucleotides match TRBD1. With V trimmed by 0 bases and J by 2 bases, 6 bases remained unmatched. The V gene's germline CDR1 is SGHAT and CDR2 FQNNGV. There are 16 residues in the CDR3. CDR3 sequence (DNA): TGTGCCAGCAGCTTAGATCCCGGGACAGCAAACTATGGCTACACCTTC. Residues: CASSLDPGTANYGYTF.

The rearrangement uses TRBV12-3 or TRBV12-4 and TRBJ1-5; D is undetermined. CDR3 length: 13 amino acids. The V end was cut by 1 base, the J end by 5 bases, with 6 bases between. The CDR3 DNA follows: TGTGCCAGCAGTTTAGGGGCGTATCAGCCCCAGCATTTT. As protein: CASSLGAYQPQHF.

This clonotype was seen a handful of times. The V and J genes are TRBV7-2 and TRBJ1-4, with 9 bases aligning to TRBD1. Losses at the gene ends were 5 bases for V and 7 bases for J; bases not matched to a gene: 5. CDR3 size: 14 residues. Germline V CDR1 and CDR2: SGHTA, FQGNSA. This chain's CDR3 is CASSAGTGFEKLFF. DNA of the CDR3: TGTGCCAGCAGCGCCGGGACAGGGTTTGAAAAACTGTTTTTT.

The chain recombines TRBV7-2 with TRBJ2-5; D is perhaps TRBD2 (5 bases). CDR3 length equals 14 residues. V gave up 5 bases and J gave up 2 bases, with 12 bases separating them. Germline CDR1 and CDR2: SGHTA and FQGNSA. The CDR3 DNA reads TGTGCCAGCAGCCGAGCGGCCCAGCAAGAGACCCAGTACTTC. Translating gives CASSRAAQQETQYF.

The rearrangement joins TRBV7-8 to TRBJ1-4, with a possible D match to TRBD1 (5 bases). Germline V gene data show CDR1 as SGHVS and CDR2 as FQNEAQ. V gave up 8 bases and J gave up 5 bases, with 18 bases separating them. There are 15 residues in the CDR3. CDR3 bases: TGTGCCAGCTCCCCTTTGACAGCCTTGAATGAAAAACTGTTTTTT. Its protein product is CASSPLTALNEKLFF.

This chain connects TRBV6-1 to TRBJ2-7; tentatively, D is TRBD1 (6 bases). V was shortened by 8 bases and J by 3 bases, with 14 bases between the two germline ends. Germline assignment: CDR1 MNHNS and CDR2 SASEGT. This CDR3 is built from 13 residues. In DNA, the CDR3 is TGTGCCAGCGGGCCGGGACATGACTACGAGCAGTACTTC. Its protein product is CASGPGHDYEQYF.

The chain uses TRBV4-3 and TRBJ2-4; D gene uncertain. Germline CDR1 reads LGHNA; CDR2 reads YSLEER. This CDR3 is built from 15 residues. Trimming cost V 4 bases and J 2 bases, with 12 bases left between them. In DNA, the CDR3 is TGCGCCAGCAGCCCATCGGTGGGGTCCAAAAACATTCAGTACTTC. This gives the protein CASSPSVGSKNIQYF.

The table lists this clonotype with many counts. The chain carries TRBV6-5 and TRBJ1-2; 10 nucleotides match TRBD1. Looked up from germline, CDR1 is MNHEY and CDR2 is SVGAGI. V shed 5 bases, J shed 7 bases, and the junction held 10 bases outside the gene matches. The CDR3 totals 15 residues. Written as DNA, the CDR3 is TGTGCCAGCAGTCTCCGGGCGACAGGGGGCCTTGGCTACACCTTC. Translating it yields CASSLRATGGLGYTF.

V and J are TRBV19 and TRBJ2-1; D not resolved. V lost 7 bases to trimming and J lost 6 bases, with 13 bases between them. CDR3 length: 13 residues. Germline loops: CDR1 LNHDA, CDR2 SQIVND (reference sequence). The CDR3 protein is CASTPQTGNEQFF. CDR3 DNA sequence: TGTGCCAGTACCCCCCAAACGGGCAATGAGCAGTTCTTC.

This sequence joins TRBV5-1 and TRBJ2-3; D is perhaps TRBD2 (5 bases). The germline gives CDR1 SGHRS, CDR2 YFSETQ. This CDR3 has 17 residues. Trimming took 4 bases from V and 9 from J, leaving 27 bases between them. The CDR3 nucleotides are TGCGCCAGCAGCCACGGGGTGGCGGATCACCTTGTAGACACGCAGTATTTT. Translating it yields CASSHGVADHLVDTQYF.

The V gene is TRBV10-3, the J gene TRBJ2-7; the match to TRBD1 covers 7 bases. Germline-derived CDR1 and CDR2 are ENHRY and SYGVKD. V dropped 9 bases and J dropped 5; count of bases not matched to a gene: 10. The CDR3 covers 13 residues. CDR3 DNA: TGTGCCATGCGTACCGGGACAGAAGACGAGCAGTACGTC. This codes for CAMRTGTEDEQYV.

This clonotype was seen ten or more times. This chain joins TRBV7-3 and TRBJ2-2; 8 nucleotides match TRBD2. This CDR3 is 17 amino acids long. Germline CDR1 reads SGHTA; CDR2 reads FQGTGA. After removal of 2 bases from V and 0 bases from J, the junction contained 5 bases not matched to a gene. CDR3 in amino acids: CASSLFAGGANTGELFF. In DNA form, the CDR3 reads TGTGCCAGCAGCTTATTTGCGGGGGGCGCGAACACCGGGGAGCTGTTTTTT.

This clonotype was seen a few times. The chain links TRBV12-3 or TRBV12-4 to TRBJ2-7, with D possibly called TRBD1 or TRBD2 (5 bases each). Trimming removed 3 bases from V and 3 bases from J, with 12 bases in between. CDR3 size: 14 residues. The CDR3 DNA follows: TGTGCCAGCAGTTTTGGGGGAGATTTCTACGAGCAGTACTTC. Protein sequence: CASSFGGDFYEQYF.

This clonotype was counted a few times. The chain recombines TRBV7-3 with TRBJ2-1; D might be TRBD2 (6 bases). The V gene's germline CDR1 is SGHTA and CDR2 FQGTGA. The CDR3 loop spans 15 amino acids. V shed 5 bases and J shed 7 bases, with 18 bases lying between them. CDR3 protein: CASSPLEGFRNEQFF. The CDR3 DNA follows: TGTGCCAGCAGCCCCCTGGAGGGGTTTAGGAATGAGCAGTTCTTC.

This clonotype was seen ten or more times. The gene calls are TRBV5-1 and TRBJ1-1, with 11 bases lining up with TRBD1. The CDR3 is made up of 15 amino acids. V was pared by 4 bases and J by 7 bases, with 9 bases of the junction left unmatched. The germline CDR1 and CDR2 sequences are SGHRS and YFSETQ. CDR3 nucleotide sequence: TGCGCCAGCAGCGTAAGGACAGGGGGCCAGGGTGAAGCTTTCTTT. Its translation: CASSVRTGGQGEAFF.

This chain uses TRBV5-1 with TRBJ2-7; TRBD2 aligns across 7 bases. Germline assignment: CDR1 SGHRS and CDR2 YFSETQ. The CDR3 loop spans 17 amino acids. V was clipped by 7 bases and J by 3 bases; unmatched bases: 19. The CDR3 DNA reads TGCGCCAGCTCCTTGACGCGGGGCGACACGGGAGGCTACGAGCAGTACTTC. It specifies CASSLTRGDTGGYEQYF.

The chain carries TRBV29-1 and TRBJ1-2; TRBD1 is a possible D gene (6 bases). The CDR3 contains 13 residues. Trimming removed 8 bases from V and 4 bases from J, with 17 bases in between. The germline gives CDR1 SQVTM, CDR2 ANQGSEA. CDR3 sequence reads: CSLGEGVTYGYTF. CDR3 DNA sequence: TGCAGCCTAGGTGAGGGGGTCACCTATGGCTACACCTTC.

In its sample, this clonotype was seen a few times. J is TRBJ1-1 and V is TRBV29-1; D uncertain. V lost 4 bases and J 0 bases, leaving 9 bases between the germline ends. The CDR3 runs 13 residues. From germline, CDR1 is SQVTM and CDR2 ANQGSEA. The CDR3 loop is CSVGRHLNTEAFF. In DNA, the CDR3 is TGCAGCGTTGGTAGACATCTGAACACTGAAGCTTTCTTT.